The 17 T cell receptor beta chains below were found in one sample sequenced in a study of response to subunit inactivated influenza vaccine. TCRdb reprocessed the RT-PCR reads with MiXCR, giving one entry per CDR3 protein. The sample lists about 520,000 distinct CDR3 sequences; around 7.9% were seen once. This sample comprised PBMCs from blood, obtained around 25 months after vaccination. All receptors come from a man between 50 and 70 years old who received an inactivated influenza vaccine.

The rearrangement joins TRBV7-2 to TRBJ2-5; 11 positions match TRBD2. Germline assignment: CDR1 SGHTA and CDR2 FQGNSA. Losses at the gene ends were 2 bases for V and 3 bases for J; bases not matched to a gene: 2. The CDR3 extends over 15 amino acids. The CDR3 spells CASSLTGLAEETQYF. For the CDR3, the DNA is TGTGCCAGCAGCTTAACGGGACTAGCGGAAGAGACCCAGTACTTC. Variable domain in full (rest from reference TRBV7-2 and TRBJ2-5): GAGVSQSPSNKVTEKGKDVELRCDPISGHTALYWYRQSLGQGLEFLIYFQGNSAPDKSGLPSDRFSAERTGGSVSTLTIQRTQQEDSAVYLCASSLTGLAEETQYFGPGTRLLVL.

The sample holds a few counts of this clonotype. The chain couples TRBV5-1 to TRBJ2-3, with 8 bases that match TRBD2. The V gene's germline CDR1 is SGHRS and CDR2 YFSETQ. V was clipped by 6 bases and J by 2 bases; unmatched bases: 11. The CDR3 runs to 16 residues. The CDR3 is CASTPRGRGATDTQYF. In DNA form, the CDR3 reads TGCGCCAGCACACCCCGTGGGCGGGGGGCCACAGATACGCAGTATTTT.

This clonotype was seen many times. This chain connects TRBV20-1 to TRBJ1-2; D gene ambiguous. Trimming removed 6 bases at V and 1 base at J, with 15 bases between. The germline V gene encodes CDR1 DFQATT and CDR2 SNEGSKA (reference sequence). The CDR3 contains 14 residues. Here the CDR3 reads CSAPARRNNYGYTF. Here the CDR3 DNA reads TGCAGTGCCCCCGCACGGAGAAATAACTATGGCTACACCTTC.

The chain is built from TRBV20-1 and TRBJ2-7, with 8 bases matching TRBD1. V was pared by 7 bases and J by 0 bases, with 8 bases of the junction left unmatched. The CDR3 has 14 amino acids. Germline assignment: CDR1 DFQATT and CDR2 SNEGSKA (reference sequence). The CDR3 sequence is CSVRRTGISYEQYF. The DNA for the CDR3 is TGCAGTGTAAGAAGGACAGGGATCTCCTACGAGCAGTACTTC.

The chain has TRBV20-1 and TRBJ2-1, with D possibly called TRBD1 or TRBD2 (5 bases each). V gave up 0 bases and J gave up 1 base, with 13 bases separating them. The CDR3 runs to 16 residues. The V gene's germline CDR1 is DFQATT and CDR2 SNEGSKA (reference sequence). The CDR3 loop is CSARDPGTVSYNEQFF. CDR3 coding DNA: TGCAGTGCTAGAGACCCCGGGACGGTTTCCTACAATGAGCAGTTCTTC.

V gene TRBV25-1 combines with J gene TRBJ2-7; D is undetermined. This CDR3 is 14 amino acids long. CDR1 is MGHDK, CDR2 SYGVNS, per germline. The V gene lost 4 bases and the J gene lost 1 base, with 11 bases spanning the gap. The CDR3 here is CASSAMGVSYEQYF. The CDR3 DNA sequence: TGTGCCAGCAGTGCCATGGGTGTATCCTACGAGCAGTACTTC.

The chain carries TRBV20-1 and TRBJ2-7, with TRBD1 matching over 9 bases. The V and J ends lost 3 bases and 3 bases, in that order; junction bases with no gene match: 9. The CDR3 has 15 amino acids. Germline lookup yields CDR1 DFQATT and CDR2 SNEGSKA (reference sequence). Here the CDR3 DNA reads TGCAGTGCTAGCTCCGGGGACAGGGTGGGCTACGAGCAGTACTTC. Its protein product is CSASSGDRVGYEQYF.

In its sample, this clonotype was seen a few times. The chain joins TRBV7-9 to TRBJ1-4; unclear D gene. Trimming cost V 0 bases and J 6 bases, with 14 bases left between them. The CDR3 has 16 amino acids. Germline V gives CDR1 SEHNR, CDR2 FQNEAQ (reference sequence). The CDR3 sequence: CASSLAGSPWDEKLFF. The DNA for the CDR3 is TGTGCCAGCAGCTTAGCAGGCAGCCCCTGGGATGAAAAACTGTTTTTT. The whole variable domain, filled in from reference TRBV7-9 and TRBJ1-4, reads DTGVSQNPRHKITKRGQNVTFRCDPISEHNRLYWYRQTLGQGPEFLTYFQNEAQLEKSRLLSDRFSAERPKGSFSTLEIQRTEQGDSAMYLCASSLAGSPWDEKLFFGSGTQLSVL.

This clonotype was seen only a few times. The chain carries TRBV5-1 and TRBJ2-2, with 10 bases matching TRBD1. V dropped 2 bases and J dropped 5; count of bases not matched to a gene: 6. The CDR3 runs to 16 residues. The V gene's germline CDR1 is SGHRS and CDR2 YFSETQ. The CDR3 coding sequence is TGCGCCAGCAGCTTCACGGGACAGGGGATAACCGGGGAGCTGTTTTTT. The encoded protein is CASSFTGQGITGELFF. Using reference TRBV5-1 and TRBJ2-2 for the parts outside the CDR3, the full variable domain is KAGVTQTPRYLIKTRGQQVTLSCSPISGHRSVSWYQQTPGQGLQFLFEYFSETQRNKGNFPGRFSGRQFSNSRSEMNVSTLELGDSALYLCASSFTGQGITGELFFGEGSRLTVL.

This clonotype was picked up a small number of times. The DNA of the CDR3 is TGCAGTGCTACCCTACAGGGGGTGAACACTGAAGCTTTCTTT. Encoded protein: CSATLQGVNTEAFF. V usage is TRBV20-1 and J usage is TRBJ1-1; 8 positions match TRBD1. The germline CDR1 and CDR2 sequences are DFQATT and SNEGSKA (reference sequence). The CDR3 length is 14 residues. V was pared by 4 bases and J by 0 bases, with 4 bases of the junction left unmatched.

Only a few counts were recorded for this clonotype. The chain couples TRBV5-1 to TRBJ2-2; D gene unclear. In germline, CDR1 is SGHRS, CDR2 YFSETQ. Trimming took 0 bases from V and 4 from J, leaving 10 bases between them. The CDR3 length is 15 residues. The CDR3 nucleotides read TGCGCCAGCAGCTTGGTTAGGGCTGGCACCGGGGAGCTGTTTTTT. It encodes CASSLVRAGTGELFF.

This clonotype was counted many times. V and J are TRBV20-1 and TRBJ2-7; the D is unclear. Trimming took 2 bases from V and 0 from J, leaving 11 bases between them. CDR1 is DFQATT and CDR2 is SNEGSKA in the germline V gene (reference sequence). The CDR3 extends over 14 amino acids. The chain's CDR3 is CSARSDGTSYEQYF. CDR3 nucleotides: TGCAGTGCTAGATCCGACGGTACCTCCTACGAGCAGTACTTC.

In its sample, this clonotype was seen a few times. J is TRBJ1-1 and V is TRBV29-1, with D unresolved. In germline, CDR1 is SQVTM, CDR2 ANQGSEA. The CDR3 has 13 amino acids. The ends were cut back, 1 base at V and 1 base at J, with 7 bases in the middle. The DNA for the CDR3 is TGCAGCGTTGAAGGGGGTCAGAACACTGAAGCTTTCTTT. This encodes CSVEGGQNTEAFF.

This clonotype was seen a few times. The genes are TRBV3-1 and TRBJ2-1, with a possible D match to TRBD1 (6 bases). V gave up 5 bases and J gave up 3 bases, with 11 bases separating them. This CDR3 is 14 amino acids long. From germline, CDR1 is LGHDT and CDR2 YNNKEL (reference sequence). CDR3 in DNA: TGTGCCAGCAGCAAATCGGACAGCTACAATGAGCAGTTCTTC. Its protein is CASSKSDSYNEQFF.

V and J are TRBV10-3 and TRBJ1-4, with D uncertain. CDR1 is ENHRY and CDR2 is SYGVKD in the germline V gene. The CDR3 has 15 residues. Trimming took 2 bases from V and 8 from J, leaving 15 bases between them. In DNA form, the CDR3 reads TGTGCCATCAGTGAGCTTAATCTAGGGCCAGAAAAACTGTTTTTT. Translated, it gives CAISELNLGPEKLFF.

This clonotype was detected a few times. The genes are TRBV30 and TRBJ1-5; no reliable D call. Per the germline V gene, CDR1 is GTSNPN and CDR2 is SVGIG (reference sequence). The V and J ends lost 0 bases and 0 bases respectively, with 15 bases between them. CDR3 length equals 17 residues. CDR3 sequence (DNA): TGTGCCTGGAGTGTACTGTTTGGACTGGATAGCAATCAGCCCCAGCATTTT. It yields the protein CAWSVLFGLDSNQPQHF. Complete variable domain (other parts from reference TRBV30 and TRBJ1-5): SQTIHQWPATLVQPVGSPLSLECTVEGTSNPNLYWYRQAAGRGLQLLFYSVGIGQISSEVPQNLSASRPQDRQFILSSKKLLLSDSGFYLCAWSVLFGLDSNQPQHFGDGTRLSIL.

A few counts support this clonotype. The chain has TRBV15 and TRBJ2-1, with 9 bases fitting TRBD1. With 1 base clipped from V and 9 bases from J, the junction kept 1 base outside the gene matches. CDR3 length: 13 amino acids. Germline CDR1 is LNHNV and CDR2 is YYDKDF (reference sequence). The CDR3 sequence is CATSRGQGVEQFF. The CDR3 DNA reads as TGTGCCACCAGCAGAGGACAGGGGGTTGAGCAGTTCTTC.